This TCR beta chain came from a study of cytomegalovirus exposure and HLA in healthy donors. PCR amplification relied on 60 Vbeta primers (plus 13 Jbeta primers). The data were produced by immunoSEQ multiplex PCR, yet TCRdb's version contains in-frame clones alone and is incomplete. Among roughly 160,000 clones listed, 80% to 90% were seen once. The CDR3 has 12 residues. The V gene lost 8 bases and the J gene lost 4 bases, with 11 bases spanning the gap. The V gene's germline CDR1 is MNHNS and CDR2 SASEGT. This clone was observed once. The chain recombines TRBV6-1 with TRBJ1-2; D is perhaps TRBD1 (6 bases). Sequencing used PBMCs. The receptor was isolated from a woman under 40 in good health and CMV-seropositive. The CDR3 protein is CASRQVAYGYTF. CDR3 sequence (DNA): TGTGCCAGCCGACAGGTTGCCTATGGCTACACCTTC.